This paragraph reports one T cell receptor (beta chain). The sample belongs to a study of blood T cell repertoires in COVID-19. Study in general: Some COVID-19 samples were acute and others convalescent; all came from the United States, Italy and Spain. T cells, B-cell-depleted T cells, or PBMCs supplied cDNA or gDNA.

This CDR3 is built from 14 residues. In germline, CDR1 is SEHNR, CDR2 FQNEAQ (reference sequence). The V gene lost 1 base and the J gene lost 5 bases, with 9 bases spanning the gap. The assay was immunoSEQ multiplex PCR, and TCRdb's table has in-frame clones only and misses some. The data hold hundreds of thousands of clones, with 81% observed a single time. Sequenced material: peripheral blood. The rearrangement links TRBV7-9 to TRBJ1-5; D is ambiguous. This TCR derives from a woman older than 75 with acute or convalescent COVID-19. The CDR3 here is CASSLGGSHQPQHF. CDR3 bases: TGTGCCAGCAGCTTAGGAGGGTCCCATCAGCCCCAGCATTTT.